The TCR beta chain described here comes from a study of CD8+CD57+ T cells in acquired aplastic anemia. The wider study: DNA per sorted CD4+ or CD8+ sample ranged roughly 0.18 to 30 ug, averaging roughly 3.2 ug.

CDR3 and TCR beta VDJ profiling relied on genomic DNA as the template. TCRdb re-called the reads through MiXCR, storing one row per CDR3 protein. Of about 75,000 distinct CDR3 sequences in the sample, about 70% were seen once. For sequencing, patients were chosen who had shown expansion of CD8+CD57+ cells by flow cytometry. No therapy had been given to the patients at the time of blood sampling. Comments on this clonotype: The target antigen is unknown.

Germline CDR1 and CDR2: MGHDK and SYGVNS. This CDR3 comprises 11 residues. V dropped 6 bases and J dropped 8 bases, with 10 bases sitting between them. Study-level points and caveats: Under 35 was the count of CD8+ CDR3 sequences that patients shared with controls.

The clonotype originates from a human donor with aplastic anemia. The material sequenced was sorted CD4+, CD8+, or CD8+CD57+ T cells (not recorded which) from PBMCs. The V and J genes are TRBV25-1 and TRBJ1-2; D unresolved. Written as DNA, the CDR3 is TGTGCCAGCAGCGATTGGGAGGGCTACACCTTC. As protein: CASSDWEGYTF.